The sequence of this TCR beta chain was determined in a study of post-analysis software for immune sequencing data. Across the whole study: Disease courses included relapsing-remitting, secondary progressive and progressive-relapsing multiple sclerosis. Findings and caveats of the study: For normalized Chao1 diversity, multiple sclerosis patients scored significantly lower than controls did. Controls showed lower frequencies than patients for four to six TRBV segments, and TRBV5-6, TRBV5-1 and TRBV20-1 were among these. By F measure, samples from a shared preparation batch strongly co-clustered.

On this clonotype: Its antigen remains unknown.

Carried by the TCR beta cDNA libraries were unique molecular identifiers. Between roughly 0.9 and 11 million T cells gave rise to approximately 520,000 cDNA molecules. TCRdb fed the PCR reads into MiXCR, producing one record per CDR3 protein. The sample records 600,000 to 750,000 distinct CDR3 sequences, approximately 59% being singletons. The CDR3 runs 15 residues. The clonotype originates from a girl aged 2-9 years with multiple sclerosis. This chain connects TRBV21-1 to TRBJ1-5; the DNA was not compared with TRBD1, the D call given in the table. TRBV21-1 is reported as a pseudogene. Sequencing used blood. The CDR3 DNA is TGTGCCAGCAGCAAAGGAGGGACAGACACGGGGCCCCAGCATTTT. This encodes CASSKGGTDTGPQHF.